What follows describes a single T cell receptor (beta chain). The data derive from a study of blood T cell repertoires in COVID-19. Study-level background: Sites in the United States, Italy and Spain provided acute and convalescent COVID-19 samples. From T cells, B-cell-depleted T cells, or PBMCs came the material, which was cDNA or gDNA.

Study processing details: Estimation of nucleated cell counts relied on the amplification of reference gene primers. Repertoires were generated with immunoSEQ multiplex PCR, while TCRdb's copy carries only in-frame clones and drops some. That table is the source of V, J and clone size, and D and trimming were worked out from the DNA. This table has 150,000 to 200,000 clones, 86% appearing once. The V end was cut by 1 base, the J end by 6 bases, with 10 bases between. The CDR3 is made up of 14 amino acids. Germline values: CDR1 PRHDT, CDR2 FYEKMQ (reference sequence). Sequencing used peripheral blood. The chain combines TRBV13 with TRBJ2-1; D gene uncertain. The TCR sequence derives from a man in his 70s with acute or convalescent COVID-19. CDR3 coding DNA: TGTGCCAGCAGCTTAGCCACAGAGATCAATGAGCAGTTCTTC. Translated, it gives CASSLATEINEQFF.